Below are 31 T cell receptor beta chains sequenced from a single sample in a study of shared clonotypes between healthy human individuals. Generated by immunoSEQ multiplex PCR, the TCRdb table keeps only in-frame clones and is missing some. The data show roughly 2,300,000 clones, roughly 90% seen once. Sequencing used naive CD4+ T cells from PBMCs. As to subset: CD45RA+ positively selected. The origin of the receptors is a man aged 18 to 30 in good health. Some clones in this sample may be carry-over from other donors' samples.

A single count supports this clone. The genes are TRBV2 and TRBJ2-1; TRBD2 matches at 7 bases. The CDR3 sequence is 14 residues long. J was trimmed by 6 bases and V by 1 base; bases with no gene match: 3. Germline CDR1 reads SNHLY; CDR2 reads FYNNEI. The CDR3 loop is CASSEVTSINEQFF. Written as DNA, the CDR3 is TGTGCCAGCAGTGAAGTGACTAGCATCAATGAGCAGTTCTTC.

This clone has a single count. This CDR3 is also generated by other DNA sequences in the sample. CDR3 in amino acids: CASSLGVAGGETQYF. Here the CDR3 DNA reads TGCGCCAGCAGCTTGGGTGTAGCGGGAGGTGAGACCCAGTACTTC. The chain recombines TRBV5-1 with TRBJ2-5; the match to TRBD2 covers 10 bases. This CDR3 comprises 15 residues. J lost 5 bases, V lost 0 bases, and 4 bases had no gene match. Germline V lookup: CDR1 SGHRS, CDR2 YFSETQ.

In nucleotides, the CDR3 is TGTGCCAGCAGCTTGCCAGGGGACTACGGAGATACGCAGTATTTT. Translation gives CASSLPGDYGDTQYF. The chain combines TRBV5-4 with TRBJ2-3; D may be TRBD2 (7 bases). Trimming shortened V by 1 base and J by 5 bases, and 14 bases separated the two germline ends. The length of the CDR3 is 15 residues. Germline assignment: CDR1 SGHNT and CDR2 YYREEE (reference sequence). Complete variable domain (other parts from reference TRBV5-4 and TRBJ2-3): ETGVTQSPTHLIKTRGQQVTLRCSSQSGHNTVSWYQQALGQGPQFIFQYYREEENGRGNFPPRFSGLQFPNYSSELNVNALELDDSALYLCASSLPGDYGDTQYFGPGTRLTVL.

CDR3: CASSPGLAGLQDTDTQYF. The CDR3 nucleotides read TGTGCCAGCAGCCCGGGACTAGCGGGACTCCAAGACACAGATACGCAGTATTTT. The rearrangement uses TRBV5-4 and TRBJ2-3; 13 bases are a match to TRBD2. In germline, CDR1 is SGHNT, CDR2 YYREEE (reference sequence). Losses at the gene ends were 4 bases for V and 2 bases for J; bases not matched to a gene: 10. The CDR3 extends over 18 amino acids.

CDR3 sequence (DNA): TGTGCCTGGAGTGGATCAGCGGGATATATGACAGATACGCAGTATTTT. Its protein product is CAWSGSAGYMTDTQYF. This chain uses TRBV30 with TRBJ2-3, with 7 bases lining up with TRBD2. Germline V lookup: CDR1 GTSNPN, CDR2 SVGIG (reference sequence). The junction had 10 bases not matched to a gene; V was cut back by 1 base and J by 3 bases. The CDR3 consists of 16 residues.

This chain connects TRBV9 to TRBJ2-7; D is undetermined. Trimming stripped 3 bases from V and 2 bases from J, with 18 bases between. The germline V gene encodes CDR1 SGDLS and CDR2 YYNGEE. The CDR3 contains 16 residues. The CDR3 coding sequence is TGTGCCAGCAGCGCAACAGTGACTCTCCCCCCCTACGAGCAGTACTTC. This sequence encodes CASSATVTLPPYEQYF.

With respect to this clone: The sample contains more than one DNA sequence encoding this CDR3. The rearrangement links TRBV6-5 to TRBJ2-1; TRBD1 matches at 7 bases. V shed 2 bases and J 4 bases; nucleotides not matched to a gene: 2. The CDR3 consists of 14 residues. The germline gives CDR1 MNHEY, CDR2 SVGAGI. CDR3 nucleotides: TGTGCCAGCAGTTACGGGACAGAATACAATGAGCAGTTCTTC. This encodes CASSYGTEYNEQFF.

The chain carries TRBV7-9 and TRBJ2-5; D uncertain. CDR3 length equals 13 residues. Germline loops: CDR1 SEHNR, CDR2 FQNEAQ (reference sequence). Trimming cost V 5 bases and J 4 bases, with 11 bases left between them. The DNA for the CDR3 is TGTGCCAGCAGCGCGAGCTGGGGAGAGACCCAGTACTTC. Its translation is CASSASWGETQYF.

As regards this clone: This sample also contains other DNA sequences that code for the same CDR3. This chain uses TRBV5-1 with TRBJ1-3, with D possibly TRBD1 on 6 matching bases. From germline, CDR1 is SGHRS and CDR2 YFSETQ. The V and J ends lost 4 bases and 2 bases respectively, with 16 bases between them. The CDR3 totals 16 residues. The CDR3 protein is CASSNLNAGAGNTIYF. The CDR3 region has the DNA TGCGCCAGCAGCAACCTTAATGCAGGGGCTGGAAACACCATATATTTT.

Turning to this clone: Other DNA sequences in the sample encode the same CDR3. The chain is built from TRBV5-1 and TRBJ2-7; the D gene is possibly TRBD2 (5 bases). The CDR3 has 13 amino acids. Germline CDR1 and CDR2: SGHRS and YFSETQ. The V and J ends lost 1 base and 2 bases respectively, with 7 bases between them. The CDR3 region has the DNA TGCGCCAGCAGCTTGACCGGGACCTACGAGCAGTACTTC. Translated, it gives CASSLTGTYEQYF.

A single count supports this clone. The V gene is TRBV11-2, the J gene TRBJ2-7; no clear D. V was pared by 0 bases and J by 3 bases, with 9 bases between. The CDR3 loop spans 14 amino acids. Germline values: CDR1 SGHAT, CDR2 FQNNGV. Here the CDR3 reads CASSLDPRVYEQYF. The CDR3 DNA follows: TGTGCCAGCAGCTTAGACCCTAGGGTCTACGAGCAGTACTTC.

This clone was seen once. The chain has TRBV4-1 and TRBJ1-6, with no clear D. Per germline, CDR1 MGHRA and CDR2 YSYEKL. CDR3 length equals 14 residues. V was shortened by 2 bases and J by 15 bases, with 17 bases between the two germline ends. As DNA, the CDR3 is TGCGCCAGCAGCCAAACTATCTCAAAGGACCTCCTCCACTTT. Its protein product is CASSQTISKDLLHF.

This clone was counted a single time. Additional DNA sequences in this sample encode the identical CDR3. The V and J genes are TRBV29-1 and TRBJ1-1, with TRBD1 as a possible D gene (5 bases). V dropped 5 bases and J dropped 0 bases, with 10 bases sitting between them. The CDR3 extends over 13 amino acids. CDR1 and CDR2 (germline): SQVTM, ANQGSEA. The chain's CDR3 is CSVQGPMNTEAFF. CDR3 nucleotides: TGCAGCGTTCAGGGACCAATGAACACTGAAGCTTTCTTT.

Only one count was recorded for this clone. The chain uses TRBV7-8 and TRBJ1-5; no reliable D call. Per the germline V gene, CDR1 is SGHVS and CDR2 is FQNEAQ. The V end was cut by 5 bases, the J end by 4 bases, with 18 bases between. The CDR3 loop spans 16 amino acids. DNA for the CDR3: TGTGCCAGCAGCATCTCCGGGAACGTATGGAATCAGCCCCAGCATTTT. It yields the protein CASSISGNVWNQPQHF.

J is TRBJ2-7 and V is TRBV30; D remains unclear. This CDR3 region has 15 residues. The V and J ends lost 1 base and 7 bases respectively, with 20 bases between them. Per the germline V gene, CDR1 is GTSNPN and CDR2 is SVGIG (reference sequence). DNA for the CDR3: TGTGCCTGGAGTGGATCCAGGTACTCTTTGTGGGAGCAGTACTTC. This translates into CAWSGSRYSLWEQYF.

CDR3 residues: CASSLLGAGEQYF. Here the CDR3 DNA reads TGTGCCAGCAGCTTGTTGGGGGCTGGAGAGCAGTACTTC. This sequence joins TRBV11-2 and TRBJ2-7; tentatively, D is TRBD1 (6 bases). V dropped 3 bases and J dropped 7 bases, with 13 bases sitting between them. Germline lookup yields CDR1 SGHAT and CDR2 FQNNGV. CDR3 length: 13 amino acids.

V is TRBV28 and J is TRBJ2-3, with TRBD2 identical over 9 bases. There are 19 residues in the CDR3. Unmatched junction bases numbered 23, after V lost 4 bases and J lost 9 bases. Germline CDR1 MDHEN, CDR2 SYDVKM. CDR3 in DNA: TGTGCCAGCAGTTATCCACTAGCGGGTGGCCCCGCGGGGGTCGGCACGCAGTATTTT. It encodes CASSYPLAGGPAGVGTQYF.

V and J are TRBV28 and TRBJ1-5, with D possibly matching TRBD1 (6 bases). Looked up from germline, CDR1 is MDHEN and CDR2 is SYDVKM. The length of the CDR3 is 13 residues. The V end lost 6 bases, the J end lost 5 bases, and 11 bases lay between the germline ends. In DNA, the CDR3 is TGTGCCAGCAGGCCAGGGGTTCATCAGCCCCAGCATTTT. This gives the protein CASRPGVHQPQHF.

J is TRBJ2-1 and V is TRBV27; TRBD2 agrees at 13 bases. Germline V gene lookup returns CDR1 MNHEY and CDR2 SMNVEV (reference sequence). The CDR3 has 15 residues. The V gene end was trimmed by 5 bases and the J gene end by 9 bases; junction bases not matched to a gene: 7. CDR3 residues: CASSILAGGPSEQFF. The CDR3 nucleotides are TGTGCCAGCAGTATACTAGCGGGAGGGCCAAGTGAGCAGTTCTTC.

V usage is TRBV18 and J usage is TRBJ1-1; D is unresolved. The CDR3 contains 17 residues. Trimming cost V 3 bases and J 0 bases, with 17 bases left between them. Germline CDR1 reads KGHSH; CDR2 reads LQKENI. CDR3 protein: CASSPLAAGVLNTEAFF. CDR3 nucleotide sequence: TGTGCCAGCTCACCTCTGGCTGCGGGAGTATTGAACACTGAAGCTTTCTTT.

The count of this clone is one. Here the CDR3 DNA reads TGTGCCTGGGGCTCGCCGGGCCTAGCCAAAAACATTCAGTACTTC. The encoded protein is CAWGSPGLAKNIQYF. This chain joins TRBV30 and TRBJ2-4, with D unclear. CDR1 is GTSNPN and CDR2 is SVGIG in the germline V gene (reference sequence). The V end was cut by 5 bases, the J end by 0 bases, with 14 bases between. This CDR3 region has 15 residues.

The chain joins TRBV7-9 to TRBJ2-5; a weak D match, TRBD1 (6 bases). V lost 2 bases to trimming and J lost 3 bases, with 10 bases between them. Germline V gene lookup returns CDR1 SEHNR and CDR2 FQNEAQ (reference sequence). This CDR3 has 14 residues. CDR3 protein: CASSLIGGEETQYF. CDR3 sequence (DNA): TGTGCCAGCAGCTTAATTGGGGGCGAAGAGACCCAGTACTTC.

The chain uses TRBV4-1 and TRBJ2-7; TRBD1 matches at 10 bases. The CDR3 is 15 residues long. Germline lookup yields CDR1 MGHRA and CDR2 YSYEKL. V trimming: 0 bases; J trimming: 6 bases; junction bases outside the gene matches: 5. CDR3 nucleotides: TGCGCCAGCAGCCAAGATGGGACAGGGGTTTCCGAGCAGTACTTC. This gives the protein CASSQDGTGVSEQYF.

J is TRBJ2-5 and V is TRBV28, with 13 bases identical to TRBD2. J gave up 4 bases and V 3 bases, and 8 bases lay outside the gene matches. CDR3 size: 17 residues. CDR1 and CDR2 (germline): MDHEN, SYDVKM. CDR3 amino acids: CASSLRLAGGRGETQYF. The CDR3 nucleotides are TGTGCCAGCAGTTTGCGACTAGCGGGAGGACGGGGAGAGACCCAGTACTTC.

This clone came up once. Additional DNA sequences in this sample encode the identical CDR3. The chain joins TRBV28 to TRBJ1-1; TRBD1 is a possible D gene (5 bases). CDR1 and CDR2 from the germline V gene are MDHEN and SYDVKM. V gave up 1 base and J gave up 4 bases, with 10 bases separating them. The CDR3 sequence is 14 residues long. CDR3 sequence (DNA): TGTGCCAGCAGTTTATCAGGGTGGGGCACTGAAGCTTTCTTT. This encodes CASSLSGWGTEAFF.

V is TRBV10-3 and J is TRBJ2-5; D possibly matches TRBD1 or TRBD2 (5 bases each). The DNA end favors TRBJ2-7, so the J call may be wrong. Germline loops: CDR1 ENHRY, CDR2 SYGVKD. The CDR3 covers 14 residues. The CDR3 sequence is CAIRTGTSSYEQYF. The CDR3 coding sequence is TGTGCCATCAGAACCGGGACCTCTTCCTACGAGCAGTACTTC.

Concerning this clone: The sample holds other DNA sequences that translate to the same CDR3. The V call is TRBV7-3, the J call TRBJ2-5, with 7 bases matching TRBD2. The CDR3 covers 14 residues. Germline values: CDR1 SGHTA, CDR2 FQGTGA. Trimming removed 2 bases from V and 1 base from J; junction bases left unmatched: 1. The CDR3 bases are TGTGCCAGCAGCTTAGGCGGGAGCCAAGAGACCCAGTACTTC. Its protein product is CASSLGGSQETQYF.

The chain links TRBV4-1 to TRBJ1-4, with a possible D match to TRBD1 (5 bases). V dropped 4 bases and J dropped 8 bases, with 14 bases sitting between them. CDR1 MGHRA and CDR2 YSYEKL come from the germline V gene. The length of the CDR3 is 14 residues. The CDR3, as DNA: TGCGCCAGCAGCCCCCCAGGCAGGGCCGAAAAACTGTTTTTT. Translation gives CASSPPGRAEKLFF.

Notes on this clone: In the same sample, other DNA sequences code for this CDR3. The chain links TRBV19 to TRBJ2-6, with 7 bases lining up with TRBD1. V trimming: 8 bases; J trimming: 1 base; junction bases outside the gene matches: 5. The germline V gene encodes CDR1 LNHDA and CDR2 SQIVND (reference sequence). This CDR3 has 15 amino acids. CDR3 coding DNA: TGTGCCAGTCGACAGGGCCCGTCTGGGGCCAACGTCCTGACTTTC. As protein: CASRQGPSGANVLTF. The full variable domain, its missing parts supplied by reference TRBV19 and TRBJ2-6, is DGGITQSPKYLFRKEGQNVTLSCEQNLNHDAMYWYRQDPGQGLRLIYYSQIVNDFQKGDIAEGYSVSREKKESFPLTVTSAQKNPTAFYLCASRQGPSGANVLTFGAGSRLTVL.

The chain recombines TRBV4-1 with TRBJ2-2; 7 nucleotides agree with TRBD2. The CDR3 has 17 residues. J gave up 0 bases and V 1 base, and 5 bases lay outside the gene matches. The germline CDR1 and CDR2 sequences are MGHRA and YSYEKL. DNA for the CDR3: TGCGCCAGCAGCCAAGGACCGGGGGGACCGAACACCGGGGAGCTGTTTTTT. As protein: CASSQGPGGPNTGELFF.

The rearrangement links TRBV28 to TRBJ1-1; D gene unclear. The CDR3 extends over 14 amino acids. Germline V lookup: CDR1 MDHEN, CDR2 SYDVKM. Trimming took 6 bases from V and 1 from J, leaving 12 bases between them. The CDR3 DNA sequence: TGTGCCAGCAGCCCAGACGGCGGGAACACTGAAGCTTTCTTT. It encodes CASSPDGGNTEAFF.